The rows below give T cell receptor beta chains drawn from one sample of a study of blood T cell repertoires in COVID-19. TCRdb's table, derived via immunoSEQ multiplex PCR, lists solely in-frame clones and lacks some. The table shows approximately 260,000 clones, with roughly 86% occurring only once. Sequences were obtained from PBMCs or T cells enriched from blood (not recorded which). The receptors here all came from a woman aged 40 to 50 with acute COVID-19. Both conserved end residues are part of each CDR3. The order of the fields is CDR3 protein, CDR3 DNA, J gene, D gene, V gene, clone size. The D gene is left open where the match is weak. Expanded clones get a size class; other rows say once, few or many, or leave the size out.

CSVDIASGSSYEQYF,TGCAGCGTTGATATCGCTAGCGGGAGCTCCTACGAGCAGTACTTC,TRBJ2-7,TRBD2,TRBV29-1,NA
CASSLLGGRADTQYF,TGTGCCAGCAGCTTGTTGGGCGGGAGGGCCGATACGCAGTATTTT,TRBJ2-3,TRBD2,TRBV5-4,few
CASSLTSGQSYEQYF,TGCGCCAGCAGCTTGACTAGCGGCCAATCCTACGAGCAGTACTTC,TRBJ2-7,TRBD2,TRBV5-1,NA
CASSPRTSGSYEQYF,TGTGCCAGCAGCCCCCGGACTAGCGGATCCTACGAGCAGTACTTC,TRBJ2-7,TRBD2,TRBV7-6,NA
CAISEVDKSNQPQHF,TGTGCCATCAGTGAAGTTGACAAAAGCAATCAGCCCCAGCATTTT,TRBJ1-5,NA,TRBV10-3,NA
CASNQDRGVETQYF,TGTGCCAGCAACCAGGACAGGGGGGTGGAGACCCAGTACTTC,TRBJ2-5,TRBD1,TRBV5-4,NA
CASSLGTPGNNSPLHF,TGCGCCAGCAGCTTGGGGACGCCGGGAAATAATTCACCCCTCCACTTT,TRBJ1-6,NA,TRBV5-1,NA
CASSQDLVNEQFF,TGTGCCAGCAGCCAAGACTTAGTAAATGAGCAGTTCTTC,TRBJ2-1,NA,TRBV3-1/TRBV3-2,NA
CSASGTGNFGNEQFF,TGCAGTGCTAGTGGGACAGGGAATTTTGGCAATGAGCAGTTCTTC,TRBJ2-1,TRBD1,TRBV20-1,NA
CASSSLRLAGGDDTQYF,TGTGCCAGCAGCTCATTACGACTAGCGGGAGGAGATGATACGCAGTATTTT,TRBJ2-3,TRBD2,TRBV13,few
CASSQEISYEQYF,TGTGCCAGCAGCCAAGAGATCTCCTACGAGCAGTACTTC,TRBJ2-7,NA,TRBV2,NA
CASSASPSGSTDTQYF,TGTGCCAGCAGCGCTAGCCCCAGCGGGAGCACAGATACGCAGTATTTT,TRBJ2-3,NA,TRBV9,once
CASAGQGNEQFF,TGTGCCAGCGCCGGACAGGGAAATGAGCAGTTCTTC,TRBJ2-1,TRBD1,TRBV2,NA
CASSLETGTRGEQYF,TGCGCCAGCAGCTTGGAAACCGGGACTAGGGGCGAGCAGTACTTC,TRBJ2-7,TRBD2,TRBV5-1,NA
CASSQVPPGTSFYEQYF,TGTGCCAGCAGCCAAGTCCCCCCAGGGACTAGCTTTTACGAGCAGTACTTC,TRBJ2-7,TRBD2,TRBV3-1/TRBV3-2,NA
CASKREPIEQFF,TGTGCCAGCAAGAGGGAGCCCATTGAGCAGTTCTTC,TRBJ2-1,NA,TRBV9,NA
CASSRNRVYEQYF,TGTGCCAGCAGCCGGAACAGGGTCTACGAGCAGTACTTC,TRBJ2-7,NA,TRBV27,NA
CASSPSRTPGGSYNEQFF,TGTGCCAGCTCACCATCCCGAACACCAGGGGGCTCCTACAATGAGCAGTTCTTC,TRBJ2-1,TRBD1,TRBV18,NA
CASRSQNQPQHF,TGCGCCAGCAGGAGTCAAAATCAGCCCCAGCATTTT,TRBJ1-5,NA,TRBV10-2,NA
CASSLGGGGGQPQHF,TGTGCCAGCAGTTTAGGGGGGGGCGGCGGACAGCCCCAGCATTTT,TRBJ1-5,NA,TRBV7-2,NA
CASSPRDRGQSGRANTEAFF,TGCGCCAGCAGTCCCCGGGACAGGGGCCAGTCGGGCCGTGCCAACACTGAAGCTTTCTTT,TRBJ1-1,TRBD1,TRBV5-1,NA
CASRPTGSKNEQYF,TGTGCCAGCAGACCTACAGGGAGCAAAAACGAGCAGTACTTC,TRBJ2-7,NA,TRBV25-1,NA
CASSHLWEGGENEQFF,TGTGCCAGCAGCCATTTGTGGGAGGGCGGGGAAAATGAGCAGTTCTTC,TRBJ2-1,TRBD2,TRBV3-1/TRBV3-2,NA
CASSRGSNEQFF,TGCGCCAGCAGTCGGGGGAGCAATGAGCAGTTCTTC,TRBJ2-1,NA,TRBV10-1,NA
CASSLGGTGYNEQFF,TGTGCCAGCTCCTTGGGAGGGACAGGCTACAATGAGCAGTTCTTC,TRBJ2-1,NA,TRBV7-3,NA
CASTRDYTTDTQYF,TGTGCCAGTACGCGGGACTATACCACAGATACGCAGTATTTT,TRBJ2-3,TRBD2,TRBV19,once
CASSLAGIDIQYF,TGCGCCAGCAGCTTGGCAGGGATTGACATTCAGTACTTC,TRBJ2-4,NA,TRBV5-1,NA
CASSFLAGKSLTNEQFF,TGTGCCAGCAGCTTTCTAGCGGGGAAATCGCTTACTAATGAGCAGTTCTTC,TRBJ2-1,TRBD2,TRBV11-2,NA
CASSRPGLAGGELFF,TGTGCCAGCAGCCGGCCGGGACTAGCGGGCGGGGAGCTGTTTTTT,TRBJ2-2,TRBD2,TRBV3-1/TRBV3-2,NA